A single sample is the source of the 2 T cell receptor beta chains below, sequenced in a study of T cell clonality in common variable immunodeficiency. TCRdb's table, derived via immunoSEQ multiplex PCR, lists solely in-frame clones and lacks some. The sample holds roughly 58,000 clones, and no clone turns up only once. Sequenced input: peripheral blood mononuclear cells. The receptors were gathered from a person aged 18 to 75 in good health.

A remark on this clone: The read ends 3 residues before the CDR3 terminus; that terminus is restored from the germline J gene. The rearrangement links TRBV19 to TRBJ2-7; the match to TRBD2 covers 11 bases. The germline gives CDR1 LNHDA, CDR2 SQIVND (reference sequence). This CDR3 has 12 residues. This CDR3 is CAAGLAVGEQYF. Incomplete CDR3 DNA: TGTGCAGCGGGACTAGCGGTGGGCGAG.

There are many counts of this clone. CDR3 DNA (partial): TGTGCCAGCAGCGGGCGGACAGGTGATCCCTACGAG. It is translated as CASSGRTGDPYE. The whole CDR3 reads CASSGRTGDPYEQYF. The chain recombines TRBV7-9 with TRBJ2-7; TRBD1 matches 7 bases. Read sequence stops 3 residues before the CDR3 end, and the germline J gene provides the missing end. V shed 5 bases and J 2 bases; nucleotides not matched to a gene: 9. The CDR3 consists of 15 residues. The germline CDR1 and CDR2 sequences are SEHNR and FQNEAQ (reference sequence).